Below, 14 T cell receptor beta chains from the same sample are listed, as sequenced in a study of blood T cell repertoires in COVID-19. The data were produced by immunoSEQ multiplex PCR, yet TCRdb's version contains in-frame clones alone and is incomplete. Altogether hundreds of thousands of clones are present, 88% being singletons, with the ten largest covering 2% to 2.5%. Sequencing input: PBMCs or T cells enriched from blood (not recorded which). These receptors came from a woman in her fifties or sixties in a cohort exposed to, infected with or recovered from COVID-19 (not recorded which).

The rearrangement links TRBV3-1 (or the pseudogene TRBV3-2) to TRBJ2-1, with 11 bases aligning to TRBD2. V trimming: 3 bases; J trimming: 0 bases; junction bases outside the gene matches: 4. Germline CDR1 and CDR2: LGHDT and YNNKEL (reference sequence). The CDR3 is made up of 17 amino acids. The CDR3 region is CASSQGTSGGSYNEQFF. DNA for the CDR3: TGTGCCAGCAGCCAGGGGACTAGCGGCGGCTCCTACAATGAGCAGTTCTTC.

This clone was recorded once. The J gene is TRBJ2-7, the V gene TRBV28; 8 positions match TRBD2. The CDR3 covers 13 residues. CDR1 is MDHEN and CDR2 is SYDVKM in the germline V gene. Trimming removed 6 bases from V and 3 bases from J; junction bases left unmatched: 4. The CDR3 bases are TGTGCCAGCAGACTAGCGGAACTCTACGAGCAGTACTTC. Translating gives CASRLAELYEQYF.

The CDR3 DNA reads as TGTGCCAGCAGCTTAGCCGGGAGGTACGAGCAGTACTTC. Translating it yields CASSLAGRYEQYF. The genes are TRBV7-2 and TRBJ2-7; 7 nucleotides agree with TRBD2. Trimming took 0 bases from V and 4 from J; bases not matched to a gene: 0. The germline V gene encodes CDR1 SGHTA and CDR2 FQGNSA. The CDR3 runs to 13 residues. The entire variable domain, with the rest obtained from reference TRBV7-2 and TRBJ2-7, is as follows: GAGVSQSPSNKVTEKGKDVELRCDPISGHTALYWYRQSLGQGLEFLIYFQGNSAPDKSGLPSDRFSAERTGGSVSTLTIQRTQQEDSAVYLCASSLAGRYEQYFGPGTRLTVT.

The gene calls are TRBV20-1 and TRBJ1-2; D might be TRBD1 (5 bases). V was shortened by 3 bases and J by 6 bases, with 11 bases between the two germline ends. The CDR3 sequence is 12 residues long. Per the germline V gene, CDR1 is DFQATT and CDR2 is SNEGSKA (reference sequence). In nucleotides, the CDR3 is TGCAGTGCTAGTGACGGGGGGAATGGCTACACCTTC. Encoded protein: CSASDGGNGYTF.

The chain recombines TRBV5-1 with TRBJ2-3; maybe TRBD1 (5 bases). The CDR3 loop spans 15 amino acids. V was trimmed by 3 bases and J by 0 bases, leaving 11 bases between them. Germline V CDR1 and CDR2: SGHRS, YFSETQ. The CDR3 DNA follows: TGCGCCAGCAGCTGGGAAGGGGTTAGCACAGATACGCAGTATTTT. This codes for CASSWEGVSTDTQYF.

The chain carries TRBV5-6 and TRBJ1-5; 12 bases fit TRBD1. Trimming at V came to 4 bases and at J to 4 bases, leaving 6 bases not matched to a gene. CDR1 and CDR2 from the germline V gene are SGHDT and YYEEEE. The CDR3 has 16 residues. CDR3 residues: CASSTRDRGLNQPQHF. The DNA for the CDR3 is TGTGCCAGCAGCACCCGGGACAGGGGGCTTAATCAGCCCCAGCATTTT.

The chain uses TRBV7-8 and TRBJ2-5; D is perhaps TRBD2 (6 bases). V dropped 2 bases and J dropped 2 bases, with 18 bases sitting between them. This CDR3 is 17 amino acids long. Germline V CDR1 and CDR2: SGHVS, FQNEAQ. The CDR3 DNA reads as TGTGCCAGCAGCTTAAACCCCCGGTACAGCGGGCAAGAGACCCAGTACTTC. It specifies CASSLNPRYSGQETQYF.

A single count supports this clone. CDR3 in DNA: TGTGCCAGCAGATCGGGACAAGTGGGCGAGCAGTACTTC. Encoded protein: CASRSGQVGEQYF. The rearrangement links TRBV27 to TRBJ2-7, with D possibly TRBD1 on 6 matching bases. V shed 6 bases and J shed 6 bases, with 15 bases lying between them. The CDR3 contains 13 residues. Germline V gene sequence: CDR1 MNHEY, CDR2 SMNVEV (reference sequence).

The chain links TRBV27 to TRBJ2-3, with 8 bases that match TRBD2. Trimming at V came to 4 bases and at J to 1 base, leaving 7 bases not matched to a gene. The CDR3 covers 16 residues. The germline gives CDR1 MNHEY, CDR2 SMNVEV (reference sequence). The CDR3 reads CASSSRAGVRTDTQYF. As DNA, the CDR3 is TGTGCCAGCAGTTCCCGAGCGGGAGTACGCACAGATACGCAGTATTTT.

The genes are TRBV4-2 and TRBJ2-7; 10 bases are a match to TRBD2. In germline, CDR1 is LGHNA, CDR2 YNFKEQ. The length of the CDR3 is 16 residues. The junction had 6 bases not matched to a gene; V was cut back by 2 bases and J by 2 bases. The CDR3 DNA reads as TGTGCCAGCAGCCAACCTCTAGCGGGGGACACCTACGAGCAGTACTTC. As protein: CASSQPLAGDTYEQYF.

The V and J genes are TRBV4-1 and TRBJ2-1; TRBD2 is a possible D gene (6 bases). Trimming stripped 4 bases from V and 7 bases from J, with 29 bases between. CDR1 is MGHRA, CDR2 YSYEKL, per germline. This CDR3 spans 19 amino acids. The DNA of the CDR3 is TGCGCCAGCAGCCCCCCATGGGGCAATGGAGGGTGGCTGGAGAATGAGCAGTTCTTC. This sequence encodes CASSPPWGNGGWLENEQFF.

The V and J genes are TRBV5-1 and TRBJ2-7, with D possibly matching TRBD2 (6 bases). V was pared by 3 bases and J by 0 bases, with 13 bases between. The CDR3 is 15 residues long. Germline V gene lookup returns CDR1 SGHRS and CDR2 YFSETQ. The CDR3, as DNA: TGCGCCAGCAGCTACCGCGCGGGATCCTCCTACGAGCAGTACTTC. Its translation is CASSYRAGSSYEQYF.

The chain couples TRBV12-3 or TRBV12-4 to TRBJ2-3; 12 bases are a match to TRBD2. This CDR3 region has 13 residues. With 7 bases clipped from V and 5 bases from J, the junction kept 1 base outside the gene matches. CDR3 amino acids: CASKLAGGDTQYF. The CDR3 DNA follows: TGTGCCAGCAAACTAGCGGGAGGAGATACGCAGTATTTT.

The genes are TRBV9 and TRBJ1-2; D ambiguous. The germline V and J ends were trimmed by 0 bases and 7 bases, with 4 bases remaining between them. CDR1 and CDR2 from the germline V gene are SGDLS and YYNGEE. CDR3 size: 11 residues. The CDR3 DNA follows: TGTGCCAGCAGCGTAGGGCTTGGCTACACCTTC. It codes for CASSVGLGYTF.